These T cell receptor beta chains were read from a single sample in a study of blood T cell repertoires in COVID-19. The table came from immunoSEQ multiplex PCR; TCRdb's copy has only in-frame clones and leaves some out. The sample has under 450,000 clones, 87% seen once. Sequencing was carried out using PBMCs or T cells enriched from blood (not recorded which). Source of these receptors: a woman in her twenties or thirties who had recovered from COVID-19. The conserved cysteine and the conserved F or W are not part of the CDR3 here.

v_gene: TRBV7-2; CDR3aa: ASSLVGLNNEQF
v_gene: TRBV6-1; CDR3aa: ASSESRTGELF
v_gene: TRBV3-1/TRBV3-2; CDR3aa: ASSRDTTYEQY
v_gene: TRBV5-6; CDR3aa: ASSPGQGNQPQH
v_gene: TRBV7-3; CDR3aa: ASSDIGTGHTGELF
v_gene: TRBV5-1; CDR3aa: ASSPHSGGAMAGTEAF
v_gene: TRBV5-4; CDR3aa: ASSLDSTRNYGYT
v_gene: TRBV11-2; CDR3aa: ASSQLAGGNEQY
v_gene: TRBV18; CDR3aa: ASSPQDIATNEKLF
v_gene: TRBV7-9; CDR3aa: ASSYDSQPQH
v_gene: TRBV3-1/TRBV3-2; CDR3aa: ASSPRGGNIYGYT
v_gene: TRBV19; CDR3aa: ASRGSGSSDTQY
v_gene: TRBV6-5; CDR3aa: ASSLRAGFSYEQY
v_gene: TRBV19; CDR3aa: ASSLGTEQSSYNSPLH
v_gene: TRBV5-4; CDR3aa: ASSPGTTRGGEQY
v_gene: TRBV28; CDR3aa: ASSFINSPLH
v_gene: TRBV14; CDR3aa: ASSTTVRSGGYT
v_gene: TRBV11-2; CDR3aa: ASSSTSGGSQPQH
v_gene: TRBV24-1; CDR3aa: ATSDSGLAGDEQF
v_gene: TRBV21-1; CDR3aa: ASSKSDQGGGYQETQY
v_gene: TRBV11-3; CDR3aa: ASSETGGIHEQF
v_gene: TRBV4-1; CDR3aa: ASGTSGGGDTQY
v_gene: TRBV27; CDR3aa: ASSLGQGAGYT
v_gene: TRBV27; CDR3aa: ARHGWNEQF
v_gene: TRBV7-2; CDR3aa: ASSLDRSYNEQF
v_gene: TRBV19; CDR3aa: ASSIKLVSTGELF
v_gene: TRBV28; CDR3aa: ASSSGGRSYGYT
v_gene: TRBV19; CDR3aa: ASSIDSYNEQF
v_gene: TRBV11-2; CDR3aa: ASSLRTFYEQY
v_gene: TRBV2; CDR3aa: ASSDSGIYNEQF
v_gene: TRBV6-6; CDR3aa: ASSVLGGPSYEQY
v_gene: TRBV27; CDR3aa: ASSSRIPGFNSPLH
v_gene: TRBV23-1; CDR3aa: ASSRSARYT
v_gene: TRBV2; CDR3aa: ASSSSGDEQF
v_gene: TRBV7-8; CDR3aa: ASSLVSESEQF
v_gene: TRBV7-2; CDR3aa: ASSQYYRGDTEAF
v_gene: TRBV24-1; CDR3aa: ATSEEDRTEAF
v_gene: TRBV2; CDR3aa: ASSETWATYEQY
v_gene: TRBV12-3/TRBV12-4; CDR3aa: ASTRTGGTEAF
v_gene: TRBV5-1; CDR3aa: ASSQDTNYGYT
v_gene: TRBV11-3; CDR3aa: ASSLRDSGRVRSYEQY
v_gene: TRBV6-5; CDR3aa: ASSPGFGANVLT
v_gene: TRBV19; CDR3aa: ASSIRRAAEAF
v_gene: TRBV19; CDR3aa: ASNSGQGYTYNEQF
v_gene: TRBV7-3; CDR3aa: ASSSTSGNEQF
v_gene: TRBV28; CDR3aa: ASSRHSPNTEAF
v_gene: TRBV7-2; CDR3aa: ASSLVLREIETQY
v_gene: TRBV7-8; CDR3aa: ASSPGTGISH
v_gene: TRBV12-5; CDR3aa: ASGLRGFLERNTEAF
v_gene: TRBV20-1; CDR3aa: SAPGVHEQF
v_gene: TRBV9; CDR3aa: ASSPGVASGRPGANVLT